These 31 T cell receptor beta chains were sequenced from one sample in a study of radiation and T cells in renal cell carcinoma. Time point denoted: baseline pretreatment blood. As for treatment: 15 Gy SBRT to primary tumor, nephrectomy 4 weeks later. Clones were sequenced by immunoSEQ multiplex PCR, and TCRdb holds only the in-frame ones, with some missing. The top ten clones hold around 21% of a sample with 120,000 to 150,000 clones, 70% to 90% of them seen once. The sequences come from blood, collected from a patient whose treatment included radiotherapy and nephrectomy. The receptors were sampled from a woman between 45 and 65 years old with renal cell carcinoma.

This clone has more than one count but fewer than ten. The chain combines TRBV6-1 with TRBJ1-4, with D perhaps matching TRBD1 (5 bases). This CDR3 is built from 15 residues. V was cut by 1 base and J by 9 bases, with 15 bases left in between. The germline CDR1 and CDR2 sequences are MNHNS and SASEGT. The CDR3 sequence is CASSEGPGRDKKLFF. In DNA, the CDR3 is TGTGCCAGCAGTGAAGGGCCAGGGAGAGATAAAAAACTGTTTTTT.

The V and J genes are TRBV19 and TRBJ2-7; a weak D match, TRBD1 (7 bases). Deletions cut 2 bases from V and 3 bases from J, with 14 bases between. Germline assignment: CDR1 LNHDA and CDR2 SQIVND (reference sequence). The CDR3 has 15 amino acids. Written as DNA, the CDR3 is TGTGCCAGTAGTATAAGACAGGGAGGACACTACGAGCAGTACTTC. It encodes CASSIRQGGHYEQYF.

The DNA of the CDR3 is TGTGCCAGCAGCTTATACAGGGAGACTAACTATGGCTACACCTTC. Amino acid sequence: CASSLYRETNYGYTF. This chain uses TRBV7-9 with TRBJ1-2, with D possibly matching TRBD1 (6 bases). The germline V and J ends were trimmed by 2 bases and 0 bases, with 10 bases remaining between them. Germline lookup yields CDR1 SEHNR and CDR2 FQNEAQ (reference sequence). This CDR3 is 15 amino acids long.

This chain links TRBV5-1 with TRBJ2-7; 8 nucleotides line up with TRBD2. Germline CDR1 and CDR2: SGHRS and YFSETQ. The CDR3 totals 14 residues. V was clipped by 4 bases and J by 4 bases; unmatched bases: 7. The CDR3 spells CASSPRTSSYEQYF. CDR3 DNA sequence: TGCGCCAGCAGCCCACGGACTAGCAGTTACGAGCAGTACTTC.

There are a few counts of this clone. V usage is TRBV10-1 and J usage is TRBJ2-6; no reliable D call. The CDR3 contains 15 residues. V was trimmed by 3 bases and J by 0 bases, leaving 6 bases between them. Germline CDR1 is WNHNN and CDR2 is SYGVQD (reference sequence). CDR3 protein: CASSDGNSGANVLTF. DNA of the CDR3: TGCGCCAGCAGTGATGGGAACTCTGGGGCCAACGTCCTGACTTTC.

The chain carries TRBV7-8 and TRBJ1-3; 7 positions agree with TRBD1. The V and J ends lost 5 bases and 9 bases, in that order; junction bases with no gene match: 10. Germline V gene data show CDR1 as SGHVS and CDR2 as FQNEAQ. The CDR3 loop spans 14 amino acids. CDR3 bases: TGTGCCAGCAGCCAGGGACAGCCCCAAGGCACCATATATTTT. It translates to CASSQGQPQGTIYF.

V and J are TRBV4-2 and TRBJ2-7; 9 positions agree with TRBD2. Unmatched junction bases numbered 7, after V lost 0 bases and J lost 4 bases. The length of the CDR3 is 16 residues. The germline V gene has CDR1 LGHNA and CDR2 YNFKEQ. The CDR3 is CASSQDPQREVYEQYF. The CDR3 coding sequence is TGTGCCAGCAGCCAAGATCCCCAGCGGGAGGTTTACGAGCAGTACTTC.

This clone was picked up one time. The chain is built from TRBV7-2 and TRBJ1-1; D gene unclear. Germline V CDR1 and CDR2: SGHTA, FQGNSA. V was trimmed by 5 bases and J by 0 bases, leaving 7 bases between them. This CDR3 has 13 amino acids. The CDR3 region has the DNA TGTGCCAGCAGCCCGTTCATGAACACTGAAGCTTTCTTT. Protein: CASSPFMNTEAFF.

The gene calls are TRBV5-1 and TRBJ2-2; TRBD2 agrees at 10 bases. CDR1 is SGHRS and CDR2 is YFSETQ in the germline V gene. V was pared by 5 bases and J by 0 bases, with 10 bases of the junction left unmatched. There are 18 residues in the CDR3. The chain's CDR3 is CASSYSGLATTNTGELFF. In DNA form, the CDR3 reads TGCGCCAGCAGTTATTCGGGACTAGCGACTACGAACACCGGGGAGCTGTTTTTT.

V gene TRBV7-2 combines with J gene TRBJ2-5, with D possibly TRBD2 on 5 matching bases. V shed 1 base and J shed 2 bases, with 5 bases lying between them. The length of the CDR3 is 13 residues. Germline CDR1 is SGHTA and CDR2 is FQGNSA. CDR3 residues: CASSLGTQETQYF. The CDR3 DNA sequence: TGTGCCAGCAGCTTAGGGACTCAAGAGACCCAGTACTTC.

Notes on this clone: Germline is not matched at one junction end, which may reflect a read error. The DNA for the CDR3 is TGTGCCTGGAGTGGTAGCGGGGCCCCGGACTTC. Its translation: CAWSGSGAPDF. The chain is built from TRBV30 and TRBJ2-7; 8 nucleotides match TRBD2. CDR3 length: 11 amino acids. Germline values: CDR1 GTSNPN, CDR2 SVGIG (reference sequence). Full variable domain (rest looked up from reference TRBV30 and TRBJ2-7): SQTIHQWPATLVQPVGSPLSLECTVEGTSNPNLYWYRQAAGRGLQLLFYSVGIGQISSEVPQNLSASRPQDRQFILSSKKLLLSDSGFYLCAWSGSGAPDFGPGTRLTVT.

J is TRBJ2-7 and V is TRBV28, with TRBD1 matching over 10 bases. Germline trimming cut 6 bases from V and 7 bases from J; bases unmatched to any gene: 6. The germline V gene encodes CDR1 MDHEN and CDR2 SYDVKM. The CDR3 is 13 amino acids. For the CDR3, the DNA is TGTGCCAGCAGGGGGACAGGGGTCGGAGAGCAGTACTTC. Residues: CASRGTGVGEQYF. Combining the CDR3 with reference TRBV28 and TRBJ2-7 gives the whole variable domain DVKVTQSSRYLVKRTGEKVFLECVQDMDHENMFWYRQDPGLGLRLIYFSYDVKMKEKGDIPEGYSVSREKKERFSLILESASTNQTSMYLCASRGTGVGEQYFGPGTRLTVT.

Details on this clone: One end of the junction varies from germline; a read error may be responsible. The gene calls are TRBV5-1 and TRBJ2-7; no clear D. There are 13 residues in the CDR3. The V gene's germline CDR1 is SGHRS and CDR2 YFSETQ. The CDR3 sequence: CASSLADSYTRDF. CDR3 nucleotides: TGCGCCAGCAGCTTGGCCGATAGTTATACCCGGGACTTC.

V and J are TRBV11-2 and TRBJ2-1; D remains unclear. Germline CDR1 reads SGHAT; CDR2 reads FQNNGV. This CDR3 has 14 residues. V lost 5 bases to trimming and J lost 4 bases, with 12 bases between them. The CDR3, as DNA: TGTGCCAGCAGCCCCCGTCAAGCGTACAATGAGCAGTTCTTC. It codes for CASSPRQAYNEQFF. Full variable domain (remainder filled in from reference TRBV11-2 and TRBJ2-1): EAGVAQSPRYKIIEKRQSVAFWCNPISGHATLYWYQQILGQGPKLLIQFQNNGVVDDSQLPKDRFSAERLKGVDSTLKIQPAKLEDSAVYLCASSPRQAYNEQFFGPGTRLTVL.

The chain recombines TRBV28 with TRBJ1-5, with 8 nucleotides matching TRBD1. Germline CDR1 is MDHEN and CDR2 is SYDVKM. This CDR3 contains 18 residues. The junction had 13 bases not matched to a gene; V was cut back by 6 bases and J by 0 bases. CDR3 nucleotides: TGTGCCAGCAGGGAATCGGGACAGGTTACCTATAGCAATCAGCCCCAGCATTTT. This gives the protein CASRESGQVTYSNQPQHF.

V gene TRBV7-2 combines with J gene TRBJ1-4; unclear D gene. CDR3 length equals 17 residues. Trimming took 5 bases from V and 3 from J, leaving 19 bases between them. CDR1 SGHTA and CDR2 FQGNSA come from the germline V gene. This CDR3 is CASSPHIDDGPNEKLFF. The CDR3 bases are TGTGCCAGCAGCCCCCACATAGATGACGGCCCTAATGAAAAACTGTTTTTT.

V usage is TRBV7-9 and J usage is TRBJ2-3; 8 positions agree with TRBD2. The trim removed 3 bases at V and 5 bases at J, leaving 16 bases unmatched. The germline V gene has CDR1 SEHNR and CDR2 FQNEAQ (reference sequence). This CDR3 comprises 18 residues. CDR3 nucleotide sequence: TGTGCCAGCAGCTTCTGGGCCGCGGTAGCGGGATGGGGAGATACGCAGTATTTT. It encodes CASSFWAAVAGWGDTQYF.

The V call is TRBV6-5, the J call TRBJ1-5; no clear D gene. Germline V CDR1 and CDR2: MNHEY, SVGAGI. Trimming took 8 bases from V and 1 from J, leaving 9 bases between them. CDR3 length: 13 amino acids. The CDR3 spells CASGSNSNQPQHF. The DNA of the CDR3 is TGTGCCAGCGGTTCCAACAGCAATCAGCCCCAGCATTTT.

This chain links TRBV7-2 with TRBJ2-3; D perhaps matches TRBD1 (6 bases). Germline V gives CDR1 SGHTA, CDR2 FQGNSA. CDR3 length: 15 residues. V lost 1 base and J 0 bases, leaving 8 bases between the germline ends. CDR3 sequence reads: CASSLVGQSTDTQYF. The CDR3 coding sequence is TGTGCCAGCAGCTTAGTGGGACAAAGCACAGATACGCAGTATTTT.

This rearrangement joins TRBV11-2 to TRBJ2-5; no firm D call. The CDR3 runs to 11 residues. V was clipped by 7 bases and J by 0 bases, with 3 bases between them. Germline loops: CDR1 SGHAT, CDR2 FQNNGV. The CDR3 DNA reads TGTGCCAGCATGTACCAAGAGACCCAGTACTTC. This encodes CASMYQETQYF.

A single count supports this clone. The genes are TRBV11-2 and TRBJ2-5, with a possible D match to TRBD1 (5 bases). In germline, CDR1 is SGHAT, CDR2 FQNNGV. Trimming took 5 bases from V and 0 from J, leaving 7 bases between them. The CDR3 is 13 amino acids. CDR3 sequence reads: CASSPGYQETQYF. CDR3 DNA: TGTGCCAGCAGCCCAGGGTACCAAGAGACCCAGTACTTC.

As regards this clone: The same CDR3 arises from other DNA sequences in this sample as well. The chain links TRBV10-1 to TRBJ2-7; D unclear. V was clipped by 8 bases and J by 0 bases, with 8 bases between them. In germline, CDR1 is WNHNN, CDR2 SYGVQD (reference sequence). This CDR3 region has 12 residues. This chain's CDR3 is CASSESSYEQYF. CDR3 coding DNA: TGCGCCAGCTCAGAGAGCTCCTACGAGCAGTACTTC.

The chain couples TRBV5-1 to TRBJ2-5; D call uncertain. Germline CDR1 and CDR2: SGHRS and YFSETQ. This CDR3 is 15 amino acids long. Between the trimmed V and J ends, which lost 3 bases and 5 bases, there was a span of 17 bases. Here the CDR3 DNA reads TGCGCCAGCAGCTCCCAGTTTGGGGTGGGGGAGACCCAGTACTTC. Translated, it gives CASSSQFGVGETQYF.

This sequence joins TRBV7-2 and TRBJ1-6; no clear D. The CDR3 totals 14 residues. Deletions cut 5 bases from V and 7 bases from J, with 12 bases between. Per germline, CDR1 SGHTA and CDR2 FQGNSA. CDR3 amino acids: CASSLIIVNSPLHF. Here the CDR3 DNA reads TGTGCCAGCAGCCTTATAATTGTGAATTCACCCCTCCACTTT.

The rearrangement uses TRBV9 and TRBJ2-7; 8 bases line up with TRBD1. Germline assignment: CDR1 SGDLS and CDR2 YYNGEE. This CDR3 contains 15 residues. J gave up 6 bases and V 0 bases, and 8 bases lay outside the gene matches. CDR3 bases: TGTGCCAGCAGCGTAGGTACGGCAGGGGGCTTCGAGCAGTACTTC. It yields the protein CASSVGTAGGFEQYF.

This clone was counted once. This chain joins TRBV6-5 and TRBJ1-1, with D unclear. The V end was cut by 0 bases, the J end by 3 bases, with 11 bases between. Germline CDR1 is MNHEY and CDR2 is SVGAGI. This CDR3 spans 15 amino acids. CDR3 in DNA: TGTGCCAGCAGTTACTCGAGAGTGGGTTACACTGAAGCTTTCTTT. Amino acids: CASSYSRVGYTEAFF.

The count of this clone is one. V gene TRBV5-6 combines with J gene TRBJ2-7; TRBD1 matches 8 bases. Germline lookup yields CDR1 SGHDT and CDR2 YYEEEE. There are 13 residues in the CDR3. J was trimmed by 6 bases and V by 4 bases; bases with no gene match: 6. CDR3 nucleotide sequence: TGTGCCAGCAGCCTCGGACAGGGAGGCGAGCAGTACTTC. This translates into CASSLGQGGEQYF.

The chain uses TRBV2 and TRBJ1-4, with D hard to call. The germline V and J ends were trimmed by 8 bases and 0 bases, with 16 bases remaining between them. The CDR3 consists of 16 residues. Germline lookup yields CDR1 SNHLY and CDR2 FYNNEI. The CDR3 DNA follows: TGTGCCAGCCGGTCCCGAGGCTGGGCAACTAATGAAAAACTGTTTTTT. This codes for CASRSRGWATNEKLFF.

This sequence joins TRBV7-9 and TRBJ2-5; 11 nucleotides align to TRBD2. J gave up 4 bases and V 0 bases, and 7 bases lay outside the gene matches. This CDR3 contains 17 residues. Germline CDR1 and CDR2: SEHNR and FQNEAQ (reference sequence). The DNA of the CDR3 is TGTGCCAGCAGCTTAGCCGAACTAGCGGGGGTACCAGAGACCCAGTACTTC. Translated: CASSLAELAGVPETQYF.

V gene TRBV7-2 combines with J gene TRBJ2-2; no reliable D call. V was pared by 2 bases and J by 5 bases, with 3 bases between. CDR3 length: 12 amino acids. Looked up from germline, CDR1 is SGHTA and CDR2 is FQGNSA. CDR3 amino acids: CASSLSTGELFF. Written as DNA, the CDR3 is TGTGCCAGCAGCTTAAGTACCGGGGAGCTGTTTTTT.

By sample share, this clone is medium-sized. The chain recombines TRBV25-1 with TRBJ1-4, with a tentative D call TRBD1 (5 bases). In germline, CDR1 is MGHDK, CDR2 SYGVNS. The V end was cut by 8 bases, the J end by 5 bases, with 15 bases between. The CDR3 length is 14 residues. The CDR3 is CASAGGGGNEKLFF. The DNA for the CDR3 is TGTGCCAGCGCCGGGGGGGGAGGCAATGAAAAACTGTTTTTT.